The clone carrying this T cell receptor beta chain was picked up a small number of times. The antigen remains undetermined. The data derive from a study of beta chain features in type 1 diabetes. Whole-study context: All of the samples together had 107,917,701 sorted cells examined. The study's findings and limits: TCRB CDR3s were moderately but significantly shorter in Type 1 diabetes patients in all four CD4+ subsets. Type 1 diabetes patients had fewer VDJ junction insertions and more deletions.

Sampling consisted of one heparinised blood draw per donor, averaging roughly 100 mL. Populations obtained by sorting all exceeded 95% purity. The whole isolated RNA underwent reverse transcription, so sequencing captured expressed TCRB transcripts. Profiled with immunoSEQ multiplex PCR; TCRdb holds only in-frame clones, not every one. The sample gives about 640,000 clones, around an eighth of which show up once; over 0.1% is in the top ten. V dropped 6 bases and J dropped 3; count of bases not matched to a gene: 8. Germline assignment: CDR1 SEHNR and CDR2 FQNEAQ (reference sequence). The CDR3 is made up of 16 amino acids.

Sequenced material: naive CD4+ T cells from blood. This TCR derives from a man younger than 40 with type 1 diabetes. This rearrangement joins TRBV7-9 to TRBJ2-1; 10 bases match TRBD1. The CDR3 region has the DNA TGTGCCAGCAGTTCGTTCGGGACAGGGGACTACAATGAGCAGTTCTTC. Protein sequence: CASSSFGTGDYNEQFF.